This T cell receptor (beta chain) was identified in a study of blood T cell repertoires in COVID-19. Study as a whole: Sources were T cells, B-cell-depleted T cells, or PBMCs; the material itself was cDNA or gDNA.

This clone was detected only a few times. V lost 4 bases, J lost 4 bases, and 14 bases lay in between. The CDR3 has 15 residues. Germline lookup yields CDR1 MNHEY and CDR2 SVGAGI. Assay: immunoSEQ multiplex PCR; the TCRdb copy retains only in-frame clones and omits some. The repertoire has more than 200,000 clones, 70% to 85% of them found once; the top ten carry approximately 2%. The material sequenced was PBMCs or T cells enriched from blood (not recorded which). The TCR comes from a man aged 55 to 70 who had recovered from COVID-19. The chain carries TRBV6-5 and TRBJ1-5, with a tentative D call TRBD1 (6 bases). The CDR3 bases are TGTGCCAGCAGTTTAGCAGGGGACGGAAATCAGCCCCAGCATTTT. Its translation: CASSLAGDGNQPQHF.